These 27 T cell receptor gamma chains were sequenced from one sample in a study of gammadelta T cells in human blood. TCRdb called clones anew from the RT-PCR reads with CATT. The sample table includes 55 to 70 gamma-chain clones. Sequencing was performed on non-Vgamma9Vdelta2 gamma-delta T cells from cord blood. These receptor sequences come from a newborn.

This clone was found once. With only one base between it and a far larger clone, this is likely a read error. The chain links TRGV9 to TRGJ1 or TRGJ2. CDR3 length equals 13 residues. CDR1 is GITISATS and CDR2 is ISYDGTV in the germline V gene (reference sequence). J gave up 1 base and V 1 base, and 1 base lay outside the gene matches. This CDR3 reads CALWEVNYYKKLF. The CDR3, as DNA: TGTGCCTTGTGGGAGGTAAATTATTATAAGAAACTCTTT.

This clone showed up just once. This likely came from a read error, as a far larger clone is one base away. The chain links TRGV3 to TRGJ1 or TRGJ2. The CDR3 is 14 residues long. The germline V gene has CDR1 VTNTFY and CDR2 YDVSTARD (reference sequence). The CDR3 reads CATWDPRCDYEKLF. The CDR3 nucleotides are TGTGCCACCTGGGACCCGCGCTGCGATTATGAGAAACTCTTT.

This clone is hyperexpanded. The rearrangement joins TRGV8 to TRGJ1 or TRGJ2. Germline CDR1 VENAVY, CDR2 YDSYNSRV. There are 11 residues in the CDR3. Trimming cost V 0 bases and J 8 bases; bases outside gene matches: 1. The CDR3 DNA sequence: TGTGCCACCTGGGATAGGGATAAGAAACTCTTT. It translates to CATWDRDKKLF.

For this clone: This likely reflects a read error, since a far larger clone is one base away. Within the sample, other DNA sequences also encode this same CDR3. The J gene is TRGJ1 or TRGJ2, the V gene TRGV9. This CDR3 spans 13 amino acids. Germline V gives CDR1 GITISATS, CDR2 ISYDGTV (reference sequence). The CDR3 reads CALWEVNYYKKLF. DNA for the CDR3: TGTGCCTTGTGGGAGGTCAATTACTATAAGAAACTCTTT.

Of note for this clone: TCRdb attributes to this sequence the protein of a much larger clone, which differs from the DNA translation at residue 2; a read error is likely, and the protein displayed is translated from the DNA. This sequence joins TRGV3 and TRGJ1 or TRGJ2. CDR3 length: 15 amino acids. Germline CDR1 and CDR2: VTNTFY and YDVSTARD (reference sequence). The CDR3: CTTWDRRSIHYKKLF. As DNA, the CDR3 is TGTACCACCTGGGACAGGCGTAGTATACATTATAAGAAACTCTTT.

For this clone: TCRdb shows a much larger clone's protein in place of this DNA's translation, and the two differ at residues 4 and 6, likely through a read error; the protein shown is translated from the DNA. This chain uses TRGV8 with TRGJ1 or TRGJ2. Germline V CDR1 and CDR2: VENAVY, YDSYNSRV. The CDR3 sequence is 11 residues long. In nucleotides, the CDR3 is TGTGCCACCTGTGATAGTGATAAGAAACTCTTT. Its protein product is CATCDSDKKLF.

Points on this clone: With only one base between it and a far larger clone, this is likely a read error. Other DNA sequences in the same sample also yield this CDR3. The chain uses TRGV9 and TRGJ1 or TRGJ2. Trimming cost V 0 bases and J 1 base; bases outside gene matches: 0. The germline CDR1 and CDR2 sequences are GITISATS and ISYDGTV (reference sequence). This CDR3 is built from 13 residues. DNA for the CDR3: TGTGCCTTGTGGGAGGTGAATTATTATAAGAAACTCTTT. It codes for CALWEVNYYKKLF.

Notes on this clone: This likely came from a read error, as a far larger clone is one base away. The chain joins TRGV3 to TRGJ1 or TRGJ2. Germline V gene lookup returns CDR1 VTNTFY and CDR2 YDVSTARD (reference sequence). The CDR3 extends over 14 amino acids. The chain's CDR3 is CATRDPRCDYKKLF. The CDR3 DNA reads as TGTGCCACCCGGGACCCGCGCTGCGATTATAAGAAACTCTTT.

This clone is labeled as hyperexpanded. Other DNA sequences in the same sample also yield this CDR3. This rearrangement joins TRGV3 to TRGJ1 or TRGJ2. This CDR3 is built from 14 residues. V lost 3 bases and J lost 5; bases outside the gene matches: 10. Germline V gene sequence: CDR1 VTNTFY, CDR2 YDVSTARD (reference sequence). The CDR3 nucleotides are TGTGCCACCTGGGACCCGCGCTGCGATTATAAGAAACTCTTT. This translates into CATWDPRCDYKKLF.

The table lists this clone with a count of one. It is likely a read error: a sequence one base away is far more abundant. The V call is TRGV3, the J call TRGJ1 or TRGJ2. Germline values: CDR1 VTNTFY, CDR2 YDVSTARD (reference sequence). The CDR3 runs 11 residues. The CDR3 spells CATWDVYKKLF. CDR3 sequence (DNA): TGTGCCACCTGGGACGTTTATAAGAAGCTCTTT.

To note about this clone: TCRdb pairs this DNA with a much larger clone's protein that differs at residue 10, likely a read error; the protein shown was translated from the DNA. V usage is TRGV3 and J usage is TRGJ1 or TRGJ2. The CDR3 covers 15 residues. Per germline, CDR1 VTNTFY and CDR2 YDVSTARD (reference sequence). Unmatched junction bases numbered 9, after V lost 0 bases and J lost 4 bases. This chain's CDR3 is CATWDRRSIYYKKLF. The CDR3 region has the DNA TGTGCCACCTGGGACAGGCGTAGTATATATTATAAGAAACTCTTT.

The chain has TRGV9 and TRGJ1 or TRGJ2. The CDR3 runs to 11 residues. Unmatched junction bases numbered 0, after V lost 3 bases and J lost 4 bases. Germline values: CDR1 GITISATS, CDR2 ISYDGTV (reference sequence). CDR3 sequence: CALWEYYKKLF. DNA of the CDR3: TGTGCCTTGTGGGAGTATTATAAGAAACTCTTT.

Note on this clone: With a far larger clone one base away, a read error is the likely cause. V gene TRGV5 combines with J gene TRGJ1 or TRGJ2. CDR1 is VINAFY, CDR2 YDVSNSKD, per germline. This CDR3 spans 15 amino acids. The CDR3 DNA reads TGTGCCACTTGGGACAGGCGTAGTATACATTATAAGAAACTCTTT. Amino acid sequence: CATWDRRSIHYKKLF.

This clone was counted a few times. It differs at one base from a far larger clone, so likely a read error. This chain uses TRGV8 with TRGJ1 or TRGJ2. CDR1 and CDR2 (germline): VENAVY, YDSYNSRV. CDR3 size: 11 residues. CDR3 in DNA: TGTGCCCCCTGGGATAGGGATAAGAAACTCTTT. Its protein product is CAPWDRDKKLF.

Comments on this clone: This DNA translates differently at residue 6 from the TCRdb protein, which is that of a much larger clone; a read error is likely, and the protein shown is the DNA's own translation. The chain combines TRGV3 with TRGJP1. CDR3 length equals 15 residues. The junction had 2 bases not matched to a gene; V was cut back by 1 base and J by 0 bases. The V gene's germline CDR1 is VTNTFY and CDR2 YDVSTARD (reference sequence). CDR3: CATWDSYTTGWFKIF. The CDR3 DNA sequence: TGTGCCACCTGGGACAGCTATACCACTGGTTGGTTCAAGATATTT.

Of note for this clone: TCRdb pairs this DNA with a much larger clone's protein that differs at residue 2, likely a read error; the protein shown was translated from the DNA. V and J are TRGV3 and TRGJ1 or TRGJ2. Per the germline V gene, CDR1 is VTNTFY and CDR2 is YDVSTARD (reference sequence). This CDR3 has 11 residues. CDR3 region: CTTWDVYKKLF. The CDR3 nucleotides read TGTACCACCTGGGACGTTTATAAGAAACTCTTT.

A note on this clone: A read error is the likely source, as a far larger clone sits one nucleotide away. The chain is built from TRGV3 and TRGJ1 or TRGJ2. Germline V gene lookup returns CDR1 VTNTFY and CDR2 YDVSTARD (reference sequence). The CDR3 has 14 residues. The CDR3 region is CAPWDPRCDYKKLF. The CDR3 bases are TGTGCCCCCTGGGACCCGCGCTGCGATTATAAGAAACTCTTT.

As for this clone: The translation of this DNA and the TCRdb protein of a much larger clone differ at residue 10, probably owing to a read error; the protein shown here is translated from the DNA. This rearrangement joins TRGV3 to TRGJP1. Germline CDR1 and CDR2: VTNTFY and YDVSTARD (reference sequence). This CDR3 comprises 15 residues. The CDR3 is CATWDTYTTDWFKIF. For the CDR3, the DNA is TGTGCCACCTGGGACACCTATACCACTGATTGGTTCAAGATATTT.

By sample fraction, this clone is hyperexpanded. One junction end does not reproduce the germline sequence, and a read error may be involved. The chain links TRGV10 to TRGJ1 or TRGJ2. TRGV10 is annotated as an ORF whose role is uncertain. The CDR3 has 10 amino acids. The CDR3 nucleotides are TGTGCTGCGTGGGATTATGAGAAACTCTTT. As protein: CAAWDYEKLF.

Concerning this clone itself: The translation of this DNA and the TCRdb protein of a much larger clone differ at residue 3, probably owing to a read error; the protein shown here is translated from the DNA. The rearrangement links TRGV5 to TRGJ1 or TRGJ2. The germline gives CDR1 VINAFY, CDR2 YDVSNSKD. CDR3 length: 11 residues. This CDR3 is CASWDVYKKLF. CDR3 sequence (DNA): TGTGCCTCCTGGGACGTTTATAAGAAACTCTTT.

In its sample, this clone is large (0.1 to 1%). The chain has TRGV8 and TRGJP1. Germline trimming cut 6 bases from V and 4 bases from J; bases unmatched to any gene: 8. There are 14 residues in the CDR3. Germline V gives CDR1 VENAVY, CDR2 YDSYNSRV. CDR3 sequence reads: CATWSRSTGWFKIF. DNA for the CDR3: TGTGCCACCTGGTCTCGGAGCACTGGTTGGTTCAAGATATTT.

In regard to this clone: TCRdb lists the protein of a much larger clone for this DNA, which differs at residue 3, so this is likely a read error; the protein given here is translated from the DNA itself. The chain carries TRGV3 and TRGJP1. Germline V CDR1 and CDR2: VTNTFY, YDVSTARD (reference sequence). This CDR3 is built from 15 residues. CDR3 bases: TGTGCCGCCTGGGACACCTATACCACTGGTTGGTTCAAGATATTT. Its protein product is CAAWDTYTTGWFKIF.

Of note for this clone: The translation of this DNA and the TCRdb protein of a much larger clone differ at residue 4, probably owing to a read error; the protein shown here is translated from the DNA. This chain connects TRGV5 to TRGJ1 or TRGJ2. CDR3 length: 15 amino acids. CDR1 and CDR2 (germline): VINAFY, YDVSNSKD. The CDR3, as DNA: TGTGCCACCCGGGACAGGCGTAGTATACATTATAAGAAACTCTTT. Encoded protein: CATRDRRSIHYKKLF.

Concerning this clone: A read error is likely here: a far larger clone is one base away. At the DNA level, this CDR3 is encoded by other sequences in the same sample as well. The chain combines TRGV3 with TRGJ1 or TRGJ2. The germline gives CDR1 VTNTFY, CDR2 YDVSTARD (reference sequence). This CDR3 contains 14 residues. The CDR3 region is CATWDPRCDYKKLF. CDR3 bases: TGTGCCACCTGGGACCCGCGCTGCGATTATAAGAAGCTCTTT.

To note about this clone: A far larger clone is one base from this, pointing to a likely read error. This CDR3 is also generated by other DNA sequences in the sample. The V call is TRGV8, the J call TRGJP1. This CDR3 region has 13 residues. Germline CDR1 VENAVY, CDR2 YDSYNSRV. The CDR3 loop reads CATWDTTGWFKIF. The DNA for the CDR3 is TGTGCCACCTGGGATACCACTGGTTGGTTCAAAATATTT.

On this clone: TCRdb assigns this DNA the protein of a much larger clone, which departs from its translation at residue 3; this likely reflects a read error, and the protein shown comes from translating the DNA. The chain uses TRGV3 and TRGJP1. The CDR3 spans 15 residues. The V gene's germline CDR1 is VTNTFY and CDR2 YDVSTARD (reference sequence). The CDR3 reads CASWDTYTTGWFKIF. CDR3 in DNA: TGTGCCTCCTGGGACACCTATACCACTGGTTGGTTCAAGATATTT.

For this clone: TCRdb records a much larger clone's protein for this DNA, with a difference at residue 4 that likely arises from a read error; the protein given is the translation of the DNA. The gene calls are TRGV8 and TRGJ1 or TRGJ2. The germline V gene encodes CDR1 VENAVY and CDR2 YDSYNSRV. This CDR3 comprises 11 residues. For the CDR3, the DNA is TGTGCCACCGGGGATAGGGATAAGAAACTCTTT. Translated: CATGDRDKKLF.